Below, 3 T cell receptor beta chains from the same sample are listed, as sequenced in a study of control samples from healthy donors and cancer patients. Sequencing was performed with immunoSEQ multiplex PCR; in TCRdb, only in-frame clones are kept and a portion is missing. Among 90,000 to 100,000 clones listed, roughly 84% were seen once. The specimen sequenced was PBMCs. The receptors here all came from a man in his 70s with lung cancer.

This chain uses TRBV7-2 with TRBJ2-4, with D possibly TRBD1 on 6 matching bases. CDR1 is SGHTA, CDR2 FQGNSA, per germline. The CDR3 contains 14 residues. V shed 4 bases and J shed 0 bases, with 7 bases lying between them. CDR3 in amino acids: CASSSGAAKNIQYF. As DNA, the CDR3 is TGTGCCAGCAGCTCAGGGGCAGCCAAAAACATTCAGTACTTC.

The rearrangement uses TRBV30 and TRBJ2-2, with 9 bases lining up with TRBD2. The CDR3 runs 14 residues. CDR1 is GTSNPN, CDR2 SVGIG, per germline (reference sequence). V trimming: 3 bases; J trimming: 4 bases; junction bases outside the gene matches: 3. The CDR3 DNA reads as TGTGCCTGGAGGAAGCGGGGGGCCACCGGGGAGCTGTTTTTT. This gives the protein CAWRKRGATGELFF.

This clone was recorded once. CDR3 residues: CASSLVGPSYEQYF. The CDR3, as DNA: TGTGCCAGCAGCTTGGTAGGTCCTTCCTACGAGCAGTACTTC. The chain combines TRBV7-9 with TRBJ2-7, with no clear D. The germline V and J ends were trimmed by 3 bases and 1 base, with 10 bases remaining between them. CDR1 and CDR2 from the germline V gene are SEHNR and FQNEAQ (reference sequence). The CDR3 consists of 14 residues.